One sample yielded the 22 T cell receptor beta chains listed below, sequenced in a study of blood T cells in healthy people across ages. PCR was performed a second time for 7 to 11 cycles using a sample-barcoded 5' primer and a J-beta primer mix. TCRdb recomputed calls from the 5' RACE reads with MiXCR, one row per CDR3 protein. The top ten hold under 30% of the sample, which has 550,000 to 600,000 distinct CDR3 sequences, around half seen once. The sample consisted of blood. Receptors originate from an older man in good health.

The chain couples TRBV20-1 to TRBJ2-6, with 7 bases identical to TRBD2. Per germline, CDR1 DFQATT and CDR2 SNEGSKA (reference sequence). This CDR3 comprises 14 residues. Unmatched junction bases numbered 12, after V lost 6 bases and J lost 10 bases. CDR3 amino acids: CSAAGEGWGNVLTF. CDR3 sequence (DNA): TGCAGTGCGGCGGGGGAAGGCTGGGGGAACGTCCTGACTTTC.

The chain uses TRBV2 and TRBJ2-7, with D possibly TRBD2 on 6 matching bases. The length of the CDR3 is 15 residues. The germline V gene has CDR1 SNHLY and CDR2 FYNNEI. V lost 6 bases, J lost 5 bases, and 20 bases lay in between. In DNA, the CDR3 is TGTGCCAGCAGGGCAACTAGCACCGCCAGCAACGAGCAGTACTTC. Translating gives CASRATSTASNEQYF.

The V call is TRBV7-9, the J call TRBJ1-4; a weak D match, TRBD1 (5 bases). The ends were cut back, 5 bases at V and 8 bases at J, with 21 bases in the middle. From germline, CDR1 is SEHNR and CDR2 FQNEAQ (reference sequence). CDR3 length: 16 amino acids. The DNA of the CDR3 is TGTGCCAGCAGCGATAGCCCGGGACTCCTAAAAGAAAAACTGTTTTTT. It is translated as CASSDSPGLLKEKLFF.

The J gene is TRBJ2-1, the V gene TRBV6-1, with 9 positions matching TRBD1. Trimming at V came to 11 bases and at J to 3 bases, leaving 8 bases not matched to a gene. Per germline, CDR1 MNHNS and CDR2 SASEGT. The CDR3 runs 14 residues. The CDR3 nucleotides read TGTGCCGGATGTATGGGACAGGGCTACAATGAGCAGTTCTTC. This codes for CAGCMGQGYNEQFF.

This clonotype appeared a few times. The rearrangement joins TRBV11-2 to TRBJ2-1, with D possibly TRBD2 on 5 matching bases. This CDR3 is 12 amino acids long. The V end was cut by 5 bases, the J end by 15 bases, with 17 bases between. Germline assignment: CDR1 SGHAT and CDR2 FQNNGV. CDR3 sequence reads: CASSLTTGLGFF. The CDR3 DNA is TGTGCCAGCAGCCTTACGACGGGGTTAGGGTTCTTC.

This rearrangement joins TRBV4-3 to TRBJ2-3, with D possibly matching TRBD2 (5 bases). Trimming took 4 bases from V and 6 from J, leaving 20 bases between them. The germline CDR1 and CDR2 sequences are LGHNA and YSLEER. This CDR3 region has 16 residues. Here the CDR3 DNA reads TGCGCCAGCAGCCTAAGGGCTAGCCAAACTTGGGATACGCAGTATTTT. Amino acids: CASSLRASQTWDTQYF.

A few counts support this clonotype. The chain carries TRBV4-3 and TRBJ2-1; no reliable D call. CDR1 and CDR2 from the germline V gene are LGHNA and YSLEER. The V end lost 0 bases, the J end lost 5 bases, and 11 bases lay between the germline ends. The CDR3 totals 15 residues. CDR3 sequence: CASSQDRFRNNEQFF. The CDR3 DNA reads TGCGCCAGCAGCCAAGATCGGTTCAGGAACAATGAGCAGTTCTTC.

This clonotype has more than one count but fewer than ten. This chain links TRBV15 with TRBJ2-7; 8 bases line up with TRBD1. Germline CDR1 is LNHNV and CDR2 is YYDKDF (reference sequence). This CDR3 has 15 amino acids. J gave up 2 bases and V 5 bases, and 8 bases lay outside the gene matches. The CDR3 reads CATSATGDRPYEQYF. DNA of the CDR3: TGTGCCACCAGCGCAACCGGGGACAGGCCCTACGAGCAGTACTTC.

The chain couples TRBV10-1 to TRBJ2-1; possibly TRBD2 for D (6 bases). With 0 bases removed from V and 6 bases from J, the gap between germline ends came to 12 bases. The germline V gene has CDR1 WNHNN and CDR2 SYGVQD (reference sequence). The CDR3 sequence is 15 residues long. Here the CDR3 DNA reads TGCGCCAGCAGTGAGTCTGGGAGGAACCTCAATGAGCAGTTCTTC. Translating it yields CASSESGRNLNEQFF.

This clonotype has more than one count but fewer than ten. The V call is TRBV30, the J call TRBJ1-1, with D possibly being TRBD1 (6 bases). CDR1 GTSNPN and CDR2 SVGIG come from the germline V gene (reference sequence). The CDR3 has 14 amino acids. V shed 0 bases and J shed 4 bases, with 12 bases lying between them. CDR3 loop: CAWSVTQGSTEAFF. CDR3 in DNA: TGTGCCTGGAGTGTAACACAGGGTTCCACTGAAGCTTTCTTT. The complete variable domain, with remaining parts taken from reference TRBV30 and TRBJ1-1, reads SQTIHQWPATLVQPVGSPLSLECTVEGTSNPNLYWYRQAAGRGLQLLFYSVGIGQISSEVPQNLSASRPQDRQFILSSKKLLLSDSGFYLCAWSVTQGSTEAFFGQGTRLTVV.

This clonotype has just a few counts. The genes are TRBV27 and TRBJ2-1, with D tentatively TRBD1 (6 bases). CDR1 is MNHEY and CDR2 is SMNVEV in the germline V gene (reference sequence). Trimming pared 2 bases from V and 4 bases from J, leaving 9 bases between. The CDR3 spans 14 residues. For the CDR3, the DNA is TGTGCCAGCAGTTTAAGGACAGTTTACAATGAGCAGTTCTTC. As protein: CASSLRTVYNEQFF.

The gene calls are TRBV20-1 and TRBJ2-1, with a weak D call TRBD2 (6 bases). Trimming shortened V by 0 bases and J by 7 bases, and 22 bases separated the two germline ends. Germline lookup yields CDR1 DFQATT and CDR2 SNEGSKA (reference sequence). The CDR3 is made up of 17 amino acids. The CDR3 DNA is TGCAGTGCTAGAGATCCTTCTCGGCAACTAGCCCAGAATGAGCAGTTCTTC. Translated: CSARDPSRQLAQNEQFF.

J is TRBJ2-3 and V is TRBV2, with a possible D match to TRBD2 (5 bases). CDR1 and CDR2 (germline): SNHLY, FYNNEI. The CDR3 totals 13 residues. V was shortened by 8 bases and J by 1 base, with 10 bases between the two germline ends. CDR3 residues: CASEYGGTDTQYF. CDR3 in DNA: TGTGCCAGCGAATACGGGGGCACAGATACGCAGTATTTT.

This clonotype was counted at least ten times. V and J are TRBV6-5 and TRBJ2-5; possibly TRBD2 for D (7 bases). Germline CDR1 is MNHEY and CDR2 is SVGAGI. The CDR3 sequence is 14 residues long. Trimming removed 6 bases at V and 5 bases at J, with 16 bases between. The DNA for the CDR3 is TGTGCCAGCAGCCTACGGGGGGCCCGGGAGACCCAGTACTTC. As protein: CASSLRGARETQYF.

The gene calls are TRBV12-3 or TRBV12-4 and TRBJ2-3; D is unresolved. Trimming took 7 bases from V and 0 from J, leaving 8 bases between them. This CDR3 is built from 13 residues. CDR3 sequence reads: CASKARSTDTQYF. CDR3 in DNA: TGTGCCAGCAAGGCCAGAAGCACAGATACGCAGTATTTT.

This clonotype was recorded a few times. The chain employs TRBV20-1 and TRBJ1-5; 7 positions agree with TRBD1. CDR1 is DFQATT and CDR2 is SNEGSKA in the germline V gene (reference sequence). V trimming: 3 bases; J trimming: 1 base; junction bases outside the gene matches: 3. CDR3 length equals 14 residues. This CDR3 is CSARKQGSNQPQHF. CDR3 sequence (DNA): TGCAGTGCTAGGAAACAGGGGAGCAATCAGCCCCAGCATTTT.

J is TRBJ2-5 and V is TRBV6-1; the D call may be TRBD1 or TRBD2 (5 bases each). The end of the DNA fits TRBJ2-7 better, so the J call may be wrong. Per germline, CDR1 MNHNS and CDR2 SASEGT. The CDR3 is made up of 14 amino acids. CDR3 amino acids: CASSLPQGAREQYF. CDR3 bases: TGTGCCAGCAGTCTCCCCCAGGGAGCCCGCGAGCAGTACTTC.

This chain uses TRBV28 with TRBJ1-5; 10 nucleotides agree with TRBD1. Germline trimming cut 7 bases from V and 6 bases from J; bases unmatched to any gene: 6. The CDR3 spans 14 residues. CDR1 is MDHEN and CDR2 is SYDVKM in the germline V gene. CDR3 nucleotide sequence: TGTGCCAGCATGGACAGGGGGGATTTTCAGCCCCAGCATTTT. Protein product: CASMDRGDFQPQHF.

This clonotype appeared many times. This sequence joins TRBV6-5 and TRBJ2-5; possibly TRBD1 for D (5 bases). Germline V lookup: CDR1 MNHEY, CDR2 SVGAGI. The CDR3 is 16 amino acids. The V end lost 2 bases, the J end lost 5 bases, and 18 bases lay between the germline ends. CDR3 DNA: TGTGCCAGCAGTTACACACGGACAACCGGCCTGGAGACCCAGTACTTC. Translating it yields CASSYTRTTGLETQYF.

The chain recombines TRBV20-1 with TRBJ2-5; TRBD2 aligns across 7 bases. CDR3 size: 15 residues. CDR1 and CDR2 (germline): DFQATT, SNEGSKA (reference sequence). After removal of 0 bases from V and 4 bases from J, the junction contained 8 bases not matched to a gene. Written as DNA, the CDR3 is TGCAGTGCTAGAGATCCCGGACTAGTTGGAGAGACCCAGTACTTC. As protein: CSARDPGLVGETQYF.

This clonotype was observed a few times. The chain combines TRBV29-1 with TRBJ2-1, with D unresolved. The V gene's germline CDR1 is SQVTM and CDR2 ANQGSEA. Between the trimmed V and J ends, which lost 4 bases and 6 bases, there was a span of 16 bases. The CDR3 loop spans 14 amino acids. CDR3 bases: TGCAGCGTTGCTGATCTGGGGTCAGTCAATGAGCAGTTCTTC. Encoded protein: CSVADLGSVNEQFF.

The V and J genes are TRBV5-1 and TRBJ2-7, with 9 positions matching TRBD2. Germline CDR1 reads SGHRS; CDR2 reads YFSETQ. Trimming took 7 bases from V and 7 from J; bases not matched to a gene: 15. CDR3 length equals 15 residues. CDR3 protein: CASWEKREADNEQYF. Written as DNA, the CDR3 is TGCGCCAGCTGGGAAAAGCGGGAGGCCGACAATGAGCAGTACTTC.